This record looks at one T cell receptor (beta chain) sequence and its context. What it binds is not known. These data are taken from a study of blood T cells in healthy people across ages. This CDR3 is 22 amino acids long. The germline V gene encodes CDR1 MNHEY and CDR2 SMNVEV (reference sequence). J gave up 1 base and V 2 bases, and 19 bases lay outside the gene matches. Combining a sample-barcoded 5' primer with a J-beta primer mix, a second PCR ran for roughly 7 to 11 cycles. Sequencing yielded, for each sample, at least 3 million paired-end reads carrying CDR3. TCRdb reanalysed the 5' RACE reads using MiXCR and keeps one entry per CDR3 protein. Of roughly 640,000 distinct CDR3 sequences in the sample, approximately 30% were seen once. Study-level findings and limits: Aged donors had fewer naive CD4+ cells and lower diversity than long-lived donors. A strong correlation between TCR beta diversity and naive T cell percentage was seen.

The chain joins TRBV27 to TRBJ2-1; TRBD2 agrees at 11 bases. The specimen sequenced was blood. The receptor was derived from a woman of 80 years or more in good health. The CDR3 region is CASSLLKSAPGLAVVSYNEQFF. Written as DNA, the CDR3 is TGTGCCAGCAGTTTACTCAAATCCGCTCCGGGACTAGCGGTGGTTTCCTACAATGAGCAGTTCTTC.